These 15 T cell receptor beta chains originate from one sample sequenced in a study of cytomegalovirus exposure and HLA in healthy donors. Assay used: immunoSEQ multiplex PCR; TCRdb lists only in-frame clones, some missing. The sample includes about 200,000 clones, roughly 86% seen only once; the top ten take approximately 1.5%. Sequencing used PBMCs. The receptors come from a woman between 18 and 30 years old in good health and CMV-seronegative.

A word on this clone: This same CDR3 is encoded by further DNA sequences in the sample. V and J are TRBV30 and TRBJ1-1, with D perhaps TRBD1 (5 bases). From germline, CDR1 is GTSNPN and CDR2 SVGIG (reference sequence). V was shortened by 4 bases and J by 1 base, with 7 bases between the two germline ends. The CDR3 sequence is 12 residues long. DNA of the CDR3: TGTGCCTGGACGCAGGGGAACACTGAAGCTTTCTTT. Its translation: CAWTQGNTEAFF.

The chain joins TRBV4-1 to TRBJ2-7; D not resolved. Germline assignment: CDR1 MGHRA and CDR2 YSYEKL. Trimming removed 4 bases at V and 5 bases at J, with 18 bases between. This CDR3 is built from 15 residues. CDR3 DNA sequence: TGCGCCAGCAGCCTCACTCCATTTTCCCAAAACGAGCAGTACTTC. This codes for CASSLTPFSQNEQYF.

V is TRBV19 and J is TRBJ1-2; D might be TRBD1 (5 bases). This CDR3 has 15 residues. Germline V gene data show CDR1 as LNHDA and CDR2 as SQIVND (reference sequence). V was cut by 1 base and J by 3 bases, with 12 bases left in between. The CDR3 loop is CASSIAGTLDYGYTF. The CDR3 DNA sequence: TGTGCCAGTAGTATAGCAGGGACTTTGGACTATGGCTACACCTTC.

This clone came up many times. The V gene is TRBV5-1, the J gene TRBJ2-3, with 9 bases matching TRBD1. Germline CDR1 reads SGHRS; CDR2 reads YFSETQ. The CDR3 runs 15 residues. J was trimmed by 6 bases and V by 0 bases; bases with no gene match: 5. The CDR3 nucleotides read TGCGCCAGCAGCTTGGGGACAGGGGAAGGGGATACGCAGTATTTT. Its translation is CASSLGTGEGDTQYF.

This sequence joins TRBV7-9 and TRBJ2-7, with 7 positions matching TRBD1. With V trimmed by 2 bases and J by 5 bases, 3 bases remained unmatched. The germline CDR1 and CDR2 sequences are SEHNR and FQNEAQ (reference sequence). The CDR3 length is 13 residues. The chain's CDR3 is CASSLTGDHEQYF. The CDR3 DNA is TGTGCCAGCAGCTTAACAGGGGACCACGAGCAGTACTTC.

V gene TRBV4-1 combines with J gene TRBJ2-5; 12 positions agree with TRBD2. Germline trimming cut 1 base from V and 4 bases from J; bases unmatched to any gene: 4. Per germline, CDR1 MGHRA and CDR2 YSYEKL. CDR3 size: 16 residues. CDR3 protein: CASSQGPTSGRETQYF. The CDR3 DNA is TGCGCCAGCAGCCAAGGCCCGACTAGCGGGAGAGAGACCCAGTACTTC.

The chain recombines TRBV5-1 with TRBJ1-2, with 7 bases that match TRBD1. CDR3 length: 17 amino acids. J was trimmed by 4 bases and V by 0 bases; bases with no gene match: 12. Per the germline V gene, CDR1 is SGHRS and CDR2 is YFSETQ. Here the CDR3 DNA reads TGCGCCAGCAGCTTGGATGGTTCCGGGACAGAGGTCTATGGCTACACCTTC. It codes for CASSLDGSGTEVYGYTF.

The chain combines TRBV7-6 with TRBJ1-1, with D possibly TRBD1 on 5 matching bases. Trimming left V 4 bases short and J 1 base short, with 13 bases between. This CDR3 contains 15 residues. CDR1 SGHVS and CDR2 FNYEAQ come from the germline V gene. This CDR3 reads CASSSKGGQNTEAFF. The CDR3 coding sequence is TGTGCCAGCAGCTCAAAGGGAGGACAGAACACTGAAGCTTTCTTT.

The chain uses TRBV25-1 and TRBJ1-2; a possible D gene is TRBD1 (6 bases). Germline V gene lookup returns CDR1 MGHDK and CDR2 SYGVNS. CDR3 length: 13 amino acids. V lost 6 bases to trimming and J lost 5 bases, with 13 bases between them. This CDR3 reads CASRGSQGYGYTF. The CDR3 region has the DNA TGTGCCAGCAGGGGATCGCAGGGGTATGGCTACACCTTC.

The chain links TRBV27 to TRBJ2-7; D gene uncertain. The ends were cut back, 3 bases at V and 4 bases at J, with 13 bases in the middle. Germline V gene data show CDR1 as MNHEY and CDR2 as SMNVEV (reference sequence). The CDR3 spans 14 residues. The CDR3 protein is CASSFRPEQYEQYF. The CDR3 DNA is TGTGCCAGCAGTTTTAGGCCAGAACAGTACGAGCAGTACTTC.

This sequence joins TRBV5-1 and TRBJ1-6; maybe TRBD1 (6 bases). This CDR3 comprises 13 residues. Trimming shortened V by 5 bases and J by 8 bases, and 11 bases separated the two germline ends. Per germline, CDR1 SGHRS and CDR2 YFSETQ. CDR3 in amino acids: CASSETGYSPLHF. The DNA of the CDR3 is TGCGCCAGCAGTGAGACAGGCTATTCACCCCTCCACTTT.

The gene calls are TRBV6-5 and TRBJ1-2; D might be TRBD1 (6 bases). CDR3 length: 15 amino acids. The germline V and J ends were trimmed by 2 bases and 7 bases, with 17 bases remaining between them. The germline CDR1 and CDR2 sequences are MNHEY and SVGAGI. Written as DNA, the CDR3 is TGTGCCAGCAGTTACGGATCAGGGGTAGGGGCTGGCTACACCTTC. This gives the protein CASSYGSGVGAGYTF.

V gene TRBV21-1 combines with J gene TRBJ1-5; the D segment call TRBD1 is taken from the table without a DNA check. TRBV21-1 is assigned pseudogene status. This CDR3 has 18 residues. This CDR3 is CASSEYLWAGPKNQPQHF. CDR3 bases: TGTGCCAGCAGCGAATACTTGTGGGCAGGCCCAAAAAATCAGCCCCAGCATTTT.

This clone was picked up one time. This chain joins TRBV18 and TRBJ2-7, with D unclear. Germline lookup yields CDR1 KGHSH and CDR2 LQKENI. The CDR3 runs to 14 residues. V was clipped by 8 bases and J by 6 bases, with 20 bases between them. This chain's CDR3 is CASLSSMLATEQYF. The CDR3 DNA follows: TGTGCCAGCCTCTCGTCGATGCTGGCCACCGAGCAGTACTTC.

The rearrangement links TRBV5-4 to TRBJ2-5, with 9 bases identical to TRBD2. Trimming removed 5 bases from V and 0 bases from J; junction bases left unmatched: 17. This CDR3 has 19 amino acids. CDR1 is SGHNT, CDR2 YYREEE, per germline (reference sequence). In DNA, the CDR3 is TGTGCCAGCAGGAAGGGGGGTGGTTTAGCGGGAGTGTACCAAGAGACCCAGTACTTC. Protein product: CASRKGGGLAGVYQETQYF. Together with reference TRBV5-4 and TRBJ2-5, the CDR3 gives the full variable domain: ETGVTQSPTHLIKTRGQQVTLRCSSQSGHNTVSWYQQALGQGPQFIFQYYREEENGRGNFPPRFSGLQFPNYSSELNVNALELDDSALYLCASRKGGGLAGVYQETQYFGPGTRLLVL.